These 30 T cell receptor beta chains were all obtained from the same sample, sequenced in a study of shared T cell receptors in the human thymus (TCRdb year 2021). Receptors were amplified or captured by the immunoSEQ multiplex PCR assay. The immuneACCESS repertoire file appears here via TCRdb, limited to in-frame rearrangements. These files lack a portion of the clones; in checked studies, under half of the deficit traces to unresolved V genes, and the cause of the others is not known. In all, the sample holds approximately 760,000 clones, and 70% to 90% of those were seen once. The ten most abundant clones make up roughly 0.01% of the sample. These data also featured in a second study, about human thymus T cells.

Sequences were obtained from thymocytes. These receptors came from a girl under three years old with a congenital heart defect. Donor details come from another sample of the same person, matched by shared clones.

The chain has TRBV7-8 and TRBJ2-2; tentative D call: TRBD2 (6 bases). Per germline, CDR1 SGHVS and CDR2 FQNEAQ. CDR3 length equals 13 residues. CDR3 DNA sequence: TGTGCATCCGCCAGGGAGGACACCGGGGAGCTGTTTTTT. Translating it yields CASAREDTGELFF. Complete variable domain (other parts from reference TRBV7-8 and TRBJ2-2): GAGVSQSPRYKVAKRGQDVALRCDPISGHVSLFWYQQALGQGPEFLTYFQNEAQLDKSGLPSDRFFAERPEGSVSTLKIQRTQQEDSAVYLCASAREDTGELFFGEGSRLTVL.

The chain uses TRBV9 and TRBJ2-2; D not resolved. The CDR3 runs 12 residues. V was clipped by 2 bases and J by 7 bases, with 6 bases between them. Germline loops: CDR1 SGDLS, CDR2 YYNGEE. DNA of the CDR3: TGTGCCAGCAGCGTTAGTCACGGGGAGCTGTTTTTT. It translates to CASSVSHGELFF.

Worth noting for this clone: The same CDR3 also results from other DNA sequences found in this sample. The chain joins TRBV7-6 to TRBJ1-1; D perhaps matches TRBD1 (5 bases). The V end lost 2 bases, the J end lost 9 bases, and 13 bases lay between the germline ends. CDR3 size: 13 residues. Germline CDR1 and CDR2: SGHVS and FNYEAQ. The CDR3: CASSLLPTDKAFF. CDR3 coding DNA: TGTGCCAGCAGCTTACTCCCGACAGACAAAGCTTTCTTT.

The chain has TRBV5-1 and TRBJ2-1, with 8 bases that match TRBD1. After removal of 4 bases from V and 5 bases from J, the junction contained 5 bases not matched to a gene. The CDR3 is 14 residues long. Germline CDR1 SGHRS, CDR2 YFSETQ. The CDR3 DNA is TGCGCCAGCAGCCTCCGGACAGGGCACAATGAGCAGTTCTTC. Amino acids: CASSLRTGHNEQFF.

The V call is TRBV20-1, the J call TRBJ2-7; D gene unclear. Trimming removed 4 bases at V and 9 bases at J, with 13 bases between. The CDR3 sequence is 11 residues long. Germline V lookup: CDR1 DFQATT, CDR2 SNEGSKA (reference sequence). The CDR3 DNA sequence: TGCAGTGCTACCACCCGGGTAGGGCAGTACTTC. The encoded protein is CSATTRVGQYF.

This chain joins TRBV27 and TRBJ1-2; TRBD1 agrees at 7 bases. With V trimmed by 6 bases and J by 4 bases, 5 bases remained unmatched. This CDR3 region has 13 residues. Per the germline V gene, CDR1 is MNHEY and CDR2 is SMNVEV (reference sequence). CDR3 amino acids: CASRYRGGYGYTF. The CDR3 DNA sequence: TGTGCCAGCAGGTACAGGGGAGGCTATGGCTACACCTTC.

V usage is TRBV5-8 and J usage is TRBJ2-7; possibly TRBD1 for D (5 bases). The CDR3 length is 19 residues. The V and J ends lost 4 bases and 0 bases respectively, with 26 bases between them. The V gene's germline CDR1 is SGHTS and CDR2 YDEGEE. DNA of the CDR3: TGTGCCAGCAGCCCCCGAGGCAGGGATGGCCCCCCTAGCTCCTACGAGCAGTACTTC. This gives the protein CASSPRGRDGPPSSYEQYF.

The V call is TRBV5-1, the J call TRBJ1-2; D uncertain. Germline V gene data show CDR1 as SGHRS and CDR2 as YFSETQ. The V gene lost 5 bases and the J gene lost 4 bases, with 24 bases spanning the gap. The CDR3 covers 17 residues. This CDR3 is CASSSRDISGGLYGYTF. The CDR3, as DNA: TGCGCCAGCAGTTCGCGGGATATATCTGGAGGCCTCTATGGCTACACCTTC.

The chain joins TRBV6-1 to TRBJ2-2; D is uncertain. This CDR3 is built from 13 residues. Trimming cost V 2 bases and J 7 bases, with 8 bases left between them. Germline-derived CDR1 and CDR2 are MNHNS and SASEGT. CDR3 in amino acids: CASSENPLGELFF. In DNA, the CDR3 is TGTGCCAGCAGTGAAAATCCCCTCGGGGAGCTGTTTTTT.

Details on this clone: The germline gene is not matched at one end of the junction; a read error may be the cause. The V call is TRBV27, the J call TRBJ2-6; the match to TRBD1 covers 7 bases. Per the germline V gene, CDR1 is MNHEY and CDR2 is SMNVEV (reference sequence). The CDR3 loop spans 17 amino acids. The CDR3 sequence is CASTLGTATTGANVLTF. The CDR3 region has the DNA TGTGCCAGCACTTTAGGGACAGCCACTACTGGGGCCAACGTCCTGACTTTC. Combining the CDR3 with reference TRBV27 and TRBJ2-6 gives the whole variable domain EAQVTQNPRYLITVTGKKLTVTCSQNMNHEYMSWYRQDPGLGLRQIYYSMNVEVTDKGDVPEGYKVSRKEKRNFPLILESPSPNQTSLYFCASTLGTATTGANVLTFGAGSRLTVL.

The genes are TRBV14 and TRBJ1-3; 8 bases are shared with TRBD1. The length of the CDR3 is 21 residues. The V gene's germline CDR1 is SGHDN and CDR2 FVKESK. The trim removed 3 bases at V and 0 bases at J, leaving 19 bases unmatched. The CDR3 nucleotides are TGTGCCAGCAGCCAGAGGGAACTGACAGGGGACCTTCAATTCTCTGGAAACACCATATATTTT. Protein product: CASSQRELTGDLQFSGNTIYF.

This clone was found once. This sequence joins TRBV4-3 and TRBJ2-7; possible D gene TRBD1, 5 bases. V was shortened by 0 bases and J by 12 bases, with 15 bases between the two germline ends. The CDR3 has 13 amino acids. Germline-derived CDR1 and CDR2 are LGHNA and YSLEER. CDR3 residues: CASSQEGKGLMYF. The CDR3 DNA follows: TGCGCCAGCAGCCAAGAAGGAAAGGGGCTAATGTACTTC.

V usage is TRBV2 and J usage is TRBJ1-2; D perhaps matches TRBD1 (5 bases). The germline V and J ends were trimmed by 10 bases and 4 bases, with 16 bases remaining between them. Germline V CDR1 and CDR2: SNHLY, FYNNEI. This CDR3 has 13 amino acids. CDR3 coding DNA: TGTGCCACAATCCAGGGCCTCCTCTATGGCTACACCTTC. It specifies CATIQGLLYGYTF.

This clone was counted a single time. The chain couples TRBV4-1 to TRBJ1-4; perhaps TRBD1 as D (5 bases). The germline V and J ends were trimmed by 4 bases and 8 bases, with 20 bases remaining between them. Germline V lookup: CDR1 MGHRA, CDR2 YSYEKL. The CDR3 extends over 16 amino acids. CDR3 residues: CASSPLGLPGREKLFF. The CDR3 region has the DNA TGCGCCAGCAGCCCCCTCGGTCTGCCAGGGCGGGAAAAACTGTTTTTT.

The chain recombines TRBV6-1 with TRBJ1-2; D may be TRBD1 (5 bases). Germline-derived CDR1 and CDR2 are MNHNS and SASEGT. The V end was cut by 3 bases, the J end by 5 bases, with 16 bases between. The CDR3 is 15 residues long. The CDR3 here is CASSEGERGGYGYTF. The DNA for the CDR3 is TGTGCCAGCAGTGAGGGGGAAAGGGGAGGGTATGGCTACACCTTC.

The rearrangement joins TRBV25-1 to TRBJ2-1; D unresolved. Germline CDR1 is MGHDK and CDR2 is SYGVNS. The V gene lost 10 bases and the J gene lost 4 bases, with 20 bases spanning the gap. The CDR3 sequence is 15 residues long. CDR3 bases: TGTGCCATCCCCACGACTCCTGATCAATACAATGAGCAGTTCTTC. Its translation: CAIPTTPDQYNEQFF.

The gene calls are TRBV18 and TRBJ2-7; TRBD1 is a possible D gene (6 bases). Germline V lookup: CDR1 KGHSH, CDR2 LQKENI. The CDR3 contains 14 residues. V lost 5 bases, J lost 0 bases, and 11 bases lay in between. The CDR3 bases are TGTGCCAGCTCATCGGACAGTCCCTCCTACGAGCAGTACTTC. This gives the protein CASSSDSPSYEQYF. Using reference TRBV18 and TRBJ2-7 for the parts outside the CDR3, the full variable domain is NAGVMQNPRHLVRRRGQEARLRCSPMKGHSHVYWYRQLPEEGLKFMVYLQKENIIDESGMPKERFSAEFPKEGPSILRIQQVVRGDSAAYFCASSSDSPSYEQYFGPGTRLTVT.

The CDR3 protein is CPYRGPSQPQHF. CDR3 DNA sequence: TGTCCTTACAGGGGGCCAAGTCAGCCCCAGCATTTT. The chain has TRBV12-2 and TRBJ1-5; the table's D call TRBD1 went unverified against the DNA. TRBV12-2 is a pseudogene segment. This CDR3 is 12 amino acids long.

The V call is TRBV5-1, the J call TRBJ2-2; possibly TRBD2 for D (6 bases). Trimming took off 5 bases at V and 3 bases at J, with 14 bases between the two ends. Germline V gives CDR1 SGHRS, CDR2 YFSETQ. CDR3 length equals 15 residues. CDR3 residues: CASREGERDTGELFF. The CDR3 DNA reads as TGCGCCAGCAGGGAGGGTGAGCGAGACACCGGGGAGCTGTTTTTT.

The J gene is TRBJ1-1, the V gene TRBV19; TRBD1 is a possible D gene (5 bases). The CDR3 totals 15 residues. Deletions cut 10 bases from V and 0 bases from J, with 18 bases between. Germline CDR1 reads LNHDA; CDR2 reads SQIVND (reference sequence). CDR3 region: CATRTTVPMNTEAFF. The CDR3 nucleotides read TGTGCCACCAGGACGACAGTTCCCATGAACACTGAAGCTTTCTTT.

The genes are TRBV25-1 and TRBJ2-7; possibly TRBD2 for D (7 bases). Germline lookup yields CDR1 MGHDK and CDR2 SYGVNS. The CDR3 runs 12 residues. V lost 8 bases to trimming and J lost 5 bases, with 13 bases between them. The CDR3 protein is CASEAGAHEQYF. The CDR3 DNA reads as TGTGCCAGCGAGGCGGGGGCCCACGAGCAGTACTTC.

This sequence joins TRBV4-1 and TRBJ1-1; D unresolved. Per the germline V gene, CDR1 is MGHRA and CDR2 is YSYEKL. This CDR3 contains 11 residues. V lost 0 bases and J 7 bases, leaving 3 bases between the germline ends. For the CDR3, the DNA is TGCGCCAGCAGCCAAGACAGTGAAGCTTTCTTT. Protein sequence: CASSQDSEAFF.

V is TRBV28 and J is TRBJ2-7; D remains unclear. V lost 1 base and J 2 bases, leaving 15 bases between the germline ends. The CDR3 is made up of 16 amino acids. Per the germline V gene, CDR1 is MDHEN and CDR2 is SYDVKM. The CDR3 spells CASSLLGRLQAYEQYF. The CDR3 DNA is TGTGCCAGCAGTTTATTAGGCAGGCTCCAAGCCTACGAGCAGTACTTC.

The chain employs TRBV6-5 and TRBJ2-5; unclear D gene. Germline CDR1 MNHEY, CDR2 SVGAGI. Deletions cut 5 bases from V and 5 bases from J, with 6 bases between. This CDR3 region has 11 residues. CDR3 loop: CASSVLETQYF. The CDR3 DNA sequence: TGTGCCAGCAGTGTCCTCGAGACCCAGTACTTC.

The chain links TRBV7-6 to TRBJ2-7, with a weak D call TRBD1 (5 bases). Germline loops: CDR1 SGHVS, CDR2 FNYEAQ. The CDR3 consists of 16 residues. V was pared by 0 bases and J by 5 bases, with 17 bases between. The CDR3 spells CASSLAPRVELHEQYF. The CDR3 nucleotides are TGTGCCAGCAGCTTAGCGCCCAGGGTTGAGCTCCACGAGCAGTACTTC.

The chain couples TRBV7-9 to TRBJ2-4, with unresolved D. Germline CDR1 SEHNR, CDR2 FQNEAQ (reference sequence). V was trimmed by 5 bases and J by 7 bases, leaving 12 bases between them. This CDR3 is 13 amino acids long. The CDR3: CASSLPSSNIQYF. The CDR3 DNA is TGTGCCAGCAGCCTCCCCTCTTCTAACATTCAGTACTTC.

The chain carries TRBV5-1 and TRBJ1-2, with 9 bases matching TRBD1. V was clipped by 4 bases and J by 4 bases; unmatched bases: 8. CDR1 is SGHRS, CDR2 YFSETQ, per germline. The CDR3 has 15 residues. CDR3: CASSPWTGESYGYTF. For the CDR3, the DNA is TGCGCCAGCAGCCCCTGGACAGGGGAAAGCTATGGCTACACCTTC.

V is TRBV6-1 and J is TRBJ1-5; D ambiguous. The CDR3 spans 12 residues. From germline, CDR1 is MNHNS and CDR2 SASEGT. Trimming removed 6 bases from V and 3 bases from J, with 6 bases in between. The CDR3 protein is CASRRTNQPQHF. The DNA for the CDR3 is TGTGCCAGCAGGAGAACCAATCAGCCCCAGCATTTT.

This chain connects TRBV4-1 to TRBJ1-2, with 9 bases fitting TRBD1. The germline V gene has CDR1 MGHRA and CDR2 YSYEKL. The ends lost 2 bases at V and 8 bases at J; junction bases unmatched: 3. This CDR3 contains 13 residues. CDR3 coding DNA: TGCGCCAGCAGCCAAAGGACAGGGGAGGGCTACACCTTC. Translated, it gives CASSQRTGEGYTF.

CDR3 coding DNA: TGTGCCAGCAGCCAGTCGACGGACAGGCGAACCTCTAACTATGGCTACACCTTC. This sequence encodes CASSQSTDRRTSNYGYTF. V is TRBV14 and J is TRBJ1-2; 7 bases are a match to TRBD1. This CDR3 spans 18 amino acids. The germline V gene encodes CDR1 SGHDN and CDR2 FVKESK. With 3 bases clipped from V and 0 bases from J, the junction kept 13 bases outside the gene matches.